Ten or more counts support the clone carrying this T cell receptor (beta chain). The TCR beta CDR3 regions underwent amplification using RNA transcripts as the source. HTBI primers were the set used in a first-round RT-PCR of the TCR CDR3. TCRdb re-called the multiplex PCR reads with MiXCR, one entry per CDR3 protein. The sample shows about 270,000 distinct CDR3 sequences, roughly 15% of them seen only once. CDR3 length: 15 amino acids. Germline V gene sequence: CDR1 SGHDN, CDR2 FVKESK. V lost 1 base, J lost 0 bases, and 10 bases lay in between. This sample was taken from a study of T cells in Graves' hyperthyroidism and ophthalmopathy. Diagnoses rested on clinical symptoms, serum thyroxine and TRAb, thyroid ultrasound and orbital computed tomography. Source material for PBMCs was around 10 ml fresh peripheral blood.

The material sequenced was blood. The clonotype comes from a woman between 45 and 60 years old with Graves' hyperthyroidism that later progressed to Graves' ophthalmopathy. The rearrangement uses TRBV14 and TRBJ2-7, with D possibly TRBD1 on 6 matching bases. CDR3 region: CASSQGRTVSYEQYF. The CDR3, as DNA: TGTGCCAGCAGCCAAGGTCGGACAGTCTCCTACGAGCAGTACTTC.